Below, one T cell receptor beta chain is given with its context. Its target is not known. This CDR3 has 17 amino acids. V dropped 5 bases and J dropped 1 base, with 19 bases sitting between them. CDR1 SGHNT and CDR2 YENEEA come from the germline V gene. The data derive from a study of beta chain features in type 1 diabetes. Background on the study: Healthy donors resembled patients in age, gender and cell yields. Regarding the study as a whole: Among patients, naive, central memory and Treg TCRB repertoires appeared more similar than among healthy donors. PCR might favor shorter templates, equally in patients and controls. Shortening that was moderate but significant affected the TCRB CDR3s of Type 1 diabetes patients in all four CD4+ subsets.

Investigators reverse transcribed all isolated RNA, so they sequenced expressed TCRB transcripts. The repertoire was sequenced with immunoSEQ multiplex PCR; TCRdb's copy has only in-frame clones and lacks some. The sample holds roughly 180,000 clones, almost 8% seen once. This receptor was obtained from a man between 18 and 29 years old with type 1 diabetes. The gene calls are TRBV11-3 and TRBJ2-3; D is perhaps TRBD2 (6 bases). Material for sequencing was central memory CD4+ T cells from blood. CDR3 nucleotide sequence: TGTGCCAGCAGCCGACGGGAAGCGGGTTTGGGCACAGATACGCAGTATTTT. This gives the protein CASSRREAGLGTDTQYF.